The rows below give T cell receptor beta chains drawn from one sample of a study of shared clonotypes between healthy human individuals. The table came from immunoSEQ multiplex PCR; TCRdb's copy has only in-frame clones and leaves some out. Of around 2,000,000 clones in the sample, just under 95% were seen once. The sequencing sample was made of naive CD8+ T cells sorted from blood. The receptor set was obtained from a man younger than 30 in good health. The CDR3 runs from the conserved cysteine through the conserved F or W. A D gene is named only where the DNA matches it firmly. The listing skips clone size in some rows; elsewhere it reads once, few, many or a size class.

abundance,len,v_gene,d_gene,j_gene,CDR3nt,CDR3aa
NA,14,TRBV6-6,NA,TRBJ2-5,TGTGCCAGCAGTGCGGGACCGTACCAAGAGACCCAGTACTTC,CASSAGPYQETQYF
NA,14,TRBV7-9,TRBD1,TRBJ1-1,TGTGCCAGCAGCTTGGACAGGGGTGGTACTGAAGCTTTCTTT,CASSLDRGGTEAFF
NA,14,TRBV19,NA,TRBJ2-7,TGTGCCAGTAGTCCCTTACTGGGGTCCTACGAGCAGTACTTC,CASSPLLGSYEQYF
NA,19,TRBV10-3,NA,TRBJ1-5,TGTGCCATCAGTGAGTCCTGGGAAAACAGCTTAAGCAATGATCAGCCCCAGCATTTT,CAISESWENSLSNDQPQHF
once,14,TRBV5-4,TRBD1,TRBJ2-5,TGTGCCAGCAGCACCCGGACAGGCGTGGAGACCCAGTACTTC,CASSTRTGVETQYF
NA,17,TRBV4-3,NA,TRBJ1-4,TGCGCCAGCAGCCTGGGTGGTTGGGGGCAATCTAATGAAAAACTGTTTTTT,CASSLGGWGQSNEKLFF
NA,14,TRBV2,TRBD2,TRBJ2-7,TGTGCCAGCAAATCGACTAGCGGGAGTTACGAGCAGTACTTC,CASKSTSGSYEQYF
NA,13,TRBV13,NA,TRBJ2-1,TGTGCCAGCAGCCGGGGCCCTTACAATGAGCAGTTCTTC,CASSRGPYNEQFF
NA,13,TRBV13,NA,TRBJ2-7,TGTGCCAGCAGCCATCTGAGCTCCTACGAGCAGTACTTC,CASSHLSSYEQYF
NA,16,TRBV7-9,NA,TRBJ1-4,TGTGCCAGCAGCCCAAGGGGAGGGACGGAGAATGAAAAACTGTTTTTT,CASSPRGGTENEKLFF
NA,14,TRBV6-5,NA,TRBJ2-5,TGTGCCAGCAGTTACTCGGGAGATGTGGAGACCCAGTACTTC,CASSYSGDVETQYF
NA,11,TRBV28,NA,TRBJ2-7,TGTGCCAGCAGTCCCAGCGACGAGCAGTACTTC,CASSPSDEQYF
NA,16,TRBV5-1,NA,TRBJ2-3,TGCGCCAGCAGCTTTTGGGAGAGGTTCGGCACAGATACGCAGTATTTT,CASSFWERFGTDTQYF
NA,14,TRBV5-1,NA,TRBJ2-3,TGCGCCAGCAGCTTGGACGGGAGCACAGATACGCAGTATTTT,CASSLDGSTDTQYF
NA,13,TRBV2,NA,TRBJ1-6,TGTGCCAGCAGAGGGGGTTCCAATTCACCCCTCCACTTT,CASRGGSNSPLHF
NA,18,TRBV5-1,TRBD2,TRBJ2-7,TGCGCCAGCAGCTTGGAGGGACTAGCGGGGAATAAGTCCTACGAGCAGTACTTC,CASSLEGLAGNKSYEQYF
NA,14,TRBV7-9,NA,TRBJ1-2,TGTGCCAGCAGCTCGTGGACCGATAACTATGGCTACACCTTC,CASSSWTDNYGYTF
NA,14,TRBV27,NA,TRBJ1-1,TGTGCCAGCAGGTGGGCCGAGGGCAACACTGAAGCTTTCTTT,CASRWAEGNTEAFF
few,12,TRBV30,NA,TRBJ1-1,TGTGGTCTGGGACCCGGGAACACTGAAGCTTTCTTT,CGLGPGNTEAFF
NA,14,TRBV13,NA,TRBJ2-7,TGTGCCAGCAGCTTATACTCGTCCTCCTACGAGCAGTACTTC,CASSLYSSSYEQYF
NA,14,TRBV5-4,NA,TRBJ1-1,TGTGCCAGCAGCTTGGCTGGGGGAGCCACTGAAGCTTTCTTT,CASSLAGGATEAFF
NA,12,TRBV7-6,NA,TRBJ2-1,TGTGCCAGCTCCTCGGTATACAATGAGCAGTTCTTC,CASSSVYNEQFF
NA,15,TRBV6-1,NA,TRBJ2-7,TGTGCCAGCAGTGAAGTTGGCTCCAGCTCCTACGAGCAGTACTTC,CASSEVGSSSYEQYF
once,15,TRBV7-9,TRBD2,TRBJ2-1,TGTGCCAGCAGCCCATGGACTAGCTCGAACGATGAGCAGTTCTTC,CASSPWTSSNDEQFF
NA,12,TRBV13,NA,TRBJ2-7,TGTGCCAGCAGCCCGAACTCCTACGAGCAGTACTTC,CASSPNSYEQYF
NA,17,TRBV27,NA,TRBJ1-4,TGTGCCAGCAGTTTATTGTCGGTGGCAGGCTCTAATGAAAAACTGTTTTTT,CASSLLSVAGSNEKLFF
NA,15,TRBV10-3,TRBD2,TRBJ2-3,TGTGCCATCAGCGGACTAGCGGGGATAACAGATACGCAGTATTTT,CAISGLAGITDTQYF
NA,13,TRBV30,NA,TRBJ1-1,TGTGCCGGACACAGTTGGTTGAACACTGAAGCTTTCTTT,CAGHSWLNTEAFF
NA,14,TRBV28,NA,TRBJ2-2,TGTGCCAGCAATCAACAGTCGCACACCGGGGAGCTGTTTTTT,CASNQQSHTGELFF
NA,13,TRBV7-9,TRBD2,TRBJ2-7,TGTGCCAGCAGCGGCGGGGGGCTCTACGAGCAGTACTTC,CASSGGGLYEQYF
NA,14,TRBV6-5,NA,TRBJ1-1,TGTGCCAGCAGCTTAGACAGAGCGAACACTGAAGCTTTCTTT,CASSLDRANTEAFF
NA,15,TRBV6-6,NA,TRBJ2-1,TGTGCCAGCAGTAATCGGACAGACATGGTTGGTGAGCAGTTCTTC,CASSNRTDMVGEQFF
NA,17,TRBV13,TRBD1,TRBJ2-1,TGTGCCAGCAGCCCCTTGACAGGGGGCACTTCCTACAATGAGCAGTTCTTC,CASSPLTGGTSYNEQFF
NA,15,TRBV4-2,TRBD2,TRBJ2-7,TGTGCCAGCAGCCACGGGACTAGCGGTGATTTCGAGCAGTACTTC,CASSHGTSGDFEQYF
NA,12,TRBV7-9,NA,TRBJ2-1,TGTGCCAGCAGCTCTAACTACAATGAGCAGTTCTTC,CASSSNYNEQFF
NA,14,TRBV6-5,NA,TRBJ1-1,TGTGCCAGCAGTTGGGACGGAGTGAACACTGAAGCTTTCTTT,CASSWDGVNTEAFF
NA,16,TRBV19,NA,TRBJ2-7,TGTGCCAGTAGCTGGAAGGGGACCAATACTTTCTACGAGCAGTACTTC,CASSWKGTNTFYEQYF
NA,15,TRBV5-4,NA,TRBJ2-3,TGTGCCAGCAGCTCGCCGGGGGAGTGGGAAGATACGCAGTATTTT,CASSSPGEWEDTQYF
NA,16,TRBV19,TRBD1,TRBJ2-2,TGTGCCAGTAGTAGGGGACAGGGAGCAACACCCGGGGAGCTGTTTTTT,CASSRGQGATPGELFF
NA,14,TRBV11-3,NA,TRBJ2-3,TGTGCCAGCAGCGTGGGGACATTCACAGATACGCAGTATTTT,CASSVGTFTDTQYF
NA,15,TRBV19,TRBD1,TRBJ2-2,TGTGCCAGTAGTATAAAGGGGGCGGGCACCGGGGAGCTGTTTTTT,CASSIKGAGTGELFF
NA,13,TRBV19,NA,TRBJ2-7,TGTGCCACCTCTCCTGTGGGGGCAAGTGAGCAGTACTTC,CATSPVGASEQYF
NA,13,TRBV6-5,TRBD1,TRBJ2-2,TGTGCCAGCAGCCACAGGGGCTCCGGGGAGCTGTTTTTT,CASSHRGSGELFF
NA,13,TRBV13,NA,TRBJ2-5,TGTGCCAGCACCTCAGGTGGACAAGAGACCCAGTACTTC,CASTSGGQETQYF
NA,14,TRBV9,NA,TRBJ1-2,TGTGCCAGCAGCGTTGGGTCGGGCGACTATGGCTACACCTTC,CASSVGSGDYGYTF
NA,17,TRBV7-9,NA,TRBJ1-3,TGTGCCAGCAGCGAGGCGACGGGGGGGCCAACTGGAAACACCATATATTTT,CASSEATGGPTGNTIYF
NA,14,TRBV9,NA,TRBJ2-2,TGTGCCAGCAGCGTCGAGTTCCCCACCGGGGAGCTGTTTTTT,CASSVEFPTGELFF
NA,13,TRBV9,NA,TRBJ1-3,TGTGCCAGCAGCGTAGATACTGGAAACACCATATATTTT,CASSVDTGNTIYF
NA,12,TRBV10-3,TRBD2,TRBJ2-7,TGTGCCATCATGGGGGGGTCCTACGAGCAGTACTTC,CAIMGGSYEQYF
NA,16,TRBV4-3,NA,TRBJ2-2,TGCGCCAGCAGCCAAGACAAATACAGCATCACCGGGGAGCTGTTTTTT,CASSQDKYSITGELFF
NA,15,TRBV15,NA,TRBJ1-1,TGTGCCACCAGGGAGGTAATTAGTAGAGACACTGAAGCTTTCTTT,CATREVISRDTEAFF
NA,11,TRBV25-1,NA,TRBJ2-3,TGTGCCAGCAGTGGGGCAGATACGCAGTATTTT,CASSGADTQYF
NA,17,TRBV27,NA,TRBJ2-7,TGTGCCAGCAGTCACCAACCCACGGGCGACAGGTCGTACGAGCAGTACTTC,CASSHQPTGDRSYEQYF
NA,15,TRBV7-9,TRBD2,TRBJ2-1,TGTGCCAGCAGCTGGGGACTAGCGGGAGTGGGTGAGCAGTTCTTC,CASSWGLAGVGEQFF
NA,16,TRBV9,NA,TRBJ2-1,TGTGCCAGCAGCGTAGGTGGGGAGGCTGTTGGACATGAGCAGTTCTTC,CASSVGGEAVGHEQFF
NA,17,TRBV2,TRBD2,TRBJ2-5,TGTGCCAGCAGCCCCCGGGGGGGAGCGGGGGGTGCTGAGACCCAGTACTTC,CASSPRGGAGGAETQYF
NA,18,TRBV6-1,TRBD2,TRBJ2-7,TGTGCCAGCAGTGAAGGGACTAGTCTGGTGACAAGCTCCTACGAGCAGTACTTC,CASSEGTSLVTSSYEQYF
NA,11,TRBV5-1,NA,TRBJ1-1,TGCGCCAGCAGCCCAGGGACTGAAGCTTTCTTT,CASSPGTEAFF